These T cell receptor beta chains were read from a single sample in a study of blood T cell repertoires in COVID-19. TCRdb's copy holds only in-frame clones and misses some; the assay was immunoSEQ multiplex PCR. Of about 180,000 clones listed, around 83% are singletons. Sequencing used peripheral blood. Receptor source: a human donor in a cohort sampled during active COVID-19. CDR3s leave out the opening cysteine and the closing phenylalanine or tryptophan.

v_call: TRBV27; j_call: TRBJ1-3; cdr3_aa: ASSFRSPGQGLKQGPGNTIY
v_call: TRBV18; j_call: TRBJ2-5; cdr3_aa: ASSPLAAIAEETQY
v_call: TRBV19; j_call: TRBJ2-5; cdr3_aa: ASSIVHGAQETQY
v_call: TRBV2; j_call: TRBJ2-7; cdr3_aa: ASKAGPTYEQY
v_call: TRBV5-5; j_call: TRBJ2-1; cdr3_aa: ASSLGYLGDNEQF
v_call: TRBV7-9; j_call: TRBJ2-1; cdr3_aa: ASSRDFSSYNEQF
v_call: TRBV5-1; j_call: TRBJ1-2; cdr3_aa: ASSPDRGPTLWYGYT
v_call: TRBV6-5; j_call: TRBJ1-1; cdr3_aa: ASSLWTGEGTEAF
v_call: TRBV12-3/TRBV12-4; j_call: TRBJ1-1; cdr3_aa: ASSPRQGAEAF
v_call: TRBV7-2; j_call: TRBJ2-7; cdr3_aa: ASRTSGIYEQY
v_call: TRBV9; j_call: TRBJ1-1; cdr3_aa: ASSVAVGQGAF
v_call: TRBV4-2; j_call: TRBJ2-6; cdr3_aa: ASSPGLAGGSGANVLT
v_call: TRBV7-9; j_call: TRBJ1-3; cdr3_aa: ASSITGRYSGNTIY
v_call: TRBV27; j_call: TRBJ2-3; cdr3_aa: ASKPVAGGPTDTQY
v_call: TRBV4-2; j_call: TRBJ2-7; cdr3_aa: ASSQDRGTSGSSYEQY